Below, 4 T cell receptor beta chains from the same sample are listed, as sequenced in a study of lymphopenia after photon versus proton radiotherapy. Sequencing used immunoSEQ multiplex PCR; TCRdb keeps in-frame clones, though not all of them. The profile covers 77,000 or so clones, with 80% to 90% appearing a single time and about 1.3% taken by the ten largest. The source material was peripheral blood, sampled from a patient treated with proton-based radiotherapy. The source is a man aged 60 to 69 with pancreatic cancer.

V and J are TRBV5-4 and TRBJ1-2; D remains unclear. In germline, CDR1 is SGHNT, CDR2 YYREEE (reference sequence). Deletions cut 4 bases from V and 4 bases from J, with 8 bases between. This CDR3 spans 12 amino acids. The CDR3 here is CASSTAGYGYTF. CDR3 coding DNA: TGTGCCAGCAGCACTGCGGGCTATGGCTACACCTTC.

J is TRBJ2-2 and V is TRBV4-2; tentative D call: TRBD1 (6 bases). Germline-derived CDR1 and CDR2 are LGHNA and YNFKEQ. The CDR3 length is 14 residues. With 3 bases removed from V and 2 bases from J, the gap between germline ends came to 7 bases. The CDR3 DNA is TGTGCCAGCAGCCAGGACAGTAACACCGGGGAGCTGTTTTTT. This gives the protein CASSQDSNTGELFF.

The V and J genes are TRBV11-2 and TRBJ2-7, with 8 bases aligning to TRBD2. V shed 1 base, J shed 6 bases, and the junction held 8 bases outside the gene matches. CDR1 and CDR2 (germline): SGHAT, FQNNGV. The CDR3 has 15 residues. The CDR3 reads CASSLGPRAGGEQYF. The CDR3 nucleotides are TGTGCCAGCAGCTTAGGCCCGAGGGCGGGGGGCGAGCAGTACTTC.

V usage is TRBV7-2 and J usage is TRBJ2-3; D gene uncertain. The CDR3 has 13 residues. The germline gives CDR1 SGHTA, CDR2 FQGNSA. The germline V and J ends were trimmed by 4 bases and 0 bases, with 5 bases remaining between them. In DNA, the CDR3 is TGTGCCAGCAGCTCTCCTAGCACAGATACGCAGTATTTT. It encodes CASSSPSTDTQYF. Supplemented by reference TRBV7-2 and TRBJ2-3, the full variable domain reads GAGVSQSPSNKVTEKGKDVELRCDPISGHTALYWYRQSLGQGLEFLIYFQGNSAPDKSGLPSDRFSAERTGGSVSTLTIQRTQQEDSAVYLCASSSPSTDTQYFGPGTRLTVL.